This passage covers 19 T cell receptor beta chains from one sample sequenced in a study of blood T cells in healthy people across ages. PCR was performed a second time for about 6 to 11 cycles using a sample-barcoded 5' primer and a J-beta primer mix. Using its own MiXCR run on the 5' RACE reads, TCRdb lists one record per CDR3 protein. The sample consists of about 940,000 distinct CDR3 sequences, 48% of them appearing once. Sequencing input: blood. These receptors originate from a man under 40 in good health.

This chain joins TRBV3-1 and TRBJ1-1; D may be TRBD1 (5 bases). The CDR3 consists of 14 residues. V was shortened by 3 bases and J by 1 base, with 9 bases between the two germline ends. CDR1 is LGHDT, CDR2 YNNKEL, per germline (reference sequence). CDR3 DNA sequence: TGTGCCAGCAGCCATCGACAGTCGAACACTGAAGCTTTCTTT. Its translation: CASSHRQSNTEAFF. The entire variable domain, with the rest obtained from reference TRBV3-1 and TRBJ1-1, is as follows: DTAVSQTPKYLVTQMGNDKSIKCEQNLGHDTMYWYKQDSKKFLKIMFSYNNKELIINETVPNRFSPKSPDKAHLNLHINSLELGDSAVYFCASSHRQSNTEAFFGQGTRLTVV.

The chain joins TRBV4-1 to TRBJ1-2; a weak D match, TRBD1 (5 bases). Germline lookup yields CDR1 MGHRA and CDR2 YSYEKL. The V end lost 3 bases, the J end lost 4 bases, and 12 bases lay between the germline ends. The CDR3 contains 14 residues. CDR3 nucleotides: TGCGCCAGCAGCCAGGGTAGGGGAAGCTATGGCTACACCTTC. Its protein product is CASSQGRGSYGYTF.

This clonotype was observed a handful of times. CDR3 sequence: CSARVSGSPYEQYF. DNA for the CDR3: TGCAGTGCTAGAGTGAGCGGGTCGCCCTACGAGCAGTACTTC. This chain uses TRBV20-1 with TRBJ2-7, with D perhaps TRBD2 (6 bases). Germline CDR1 is DFQATT and CDR2 is SNEGSKA (reference sequence). The CDR3 is 14 amino acids. V was clipped by 1 base and J by 2 bases, with 12 bases between them.

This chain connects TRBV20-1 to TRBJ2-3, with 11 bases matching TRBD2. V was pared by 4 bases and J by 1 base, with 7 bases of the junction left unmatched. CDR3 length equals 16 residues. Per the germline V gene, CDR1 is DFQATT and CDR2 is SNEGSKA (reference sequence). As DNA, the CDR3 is TGCAGTGCTATGGGGCCGACTAGCGGGGGCACAGATACGCAGTATTTT. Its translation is CSAMGPTSGGTDTQYF.

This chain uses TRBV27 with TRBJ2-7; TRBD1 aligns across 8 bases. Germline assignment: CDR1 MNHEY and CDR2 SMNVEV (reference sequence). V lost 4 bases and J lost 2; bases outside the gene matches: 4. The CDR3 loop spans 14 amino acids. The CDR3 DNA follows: TGTGCCAGCAGTTGGCGGGACAGGCCCTACGAGCAGTACTTC. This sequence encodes CASSWRDRPYEQYF.

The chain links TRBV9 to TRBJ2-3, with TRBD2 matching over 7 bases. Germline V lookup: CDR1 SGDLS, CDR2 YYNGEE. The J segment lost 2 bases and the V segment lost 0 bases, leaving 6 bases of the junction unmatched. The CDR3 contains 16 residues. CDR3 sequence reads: CASSVGPAGYTDTQYF. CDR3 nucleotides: TGTGCCAGCAGCGTAGGCCCAGCGGGGTACACAGATACGCAGTATTTT.

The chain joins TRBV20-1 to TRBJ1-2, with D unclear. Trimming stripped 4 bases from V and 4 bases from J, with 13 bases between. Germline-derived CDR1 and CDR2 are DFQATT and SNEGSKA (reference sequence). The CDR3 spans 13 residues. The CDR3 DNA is TGCAGTGCTAAACCATCCGGAATCTATGGCTACACCTTC. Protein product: CSAKPSGIYGYTF.

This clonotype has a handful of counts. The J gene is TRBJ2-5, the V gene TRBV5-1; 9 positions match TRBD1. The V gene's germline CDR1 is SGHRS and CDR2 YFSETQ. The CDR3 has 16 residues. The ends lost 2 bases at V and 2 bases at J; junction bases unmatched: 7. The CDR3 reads CASSLGTGTAQETQYF. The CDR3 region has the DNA TGCGCCAGCAGCTTAGGGACAGGGACCGCTCAAGAGACCCAGTACTTC.

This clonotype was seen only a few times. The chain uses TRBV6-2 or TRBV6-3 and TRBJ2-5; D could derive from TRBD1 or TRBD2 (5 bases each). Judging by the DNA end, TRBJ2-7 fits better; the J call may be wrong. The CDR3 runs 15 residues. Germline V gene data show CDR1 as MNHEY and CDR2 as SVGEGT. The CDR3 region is CASSYGDGANYEQYF. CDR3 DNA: TGTGCCAGCAGTTACGGAGACGGGGCGAACTACGAGCAGTACTTC.

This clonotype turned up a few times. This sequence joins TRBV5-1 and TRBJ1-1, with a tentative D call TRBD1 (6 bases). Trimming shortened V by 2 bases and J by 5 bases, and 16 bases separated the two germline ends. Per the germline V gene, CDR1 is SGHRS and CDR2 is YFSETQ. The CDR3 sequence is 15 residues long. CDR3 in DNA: TGCGCCAGCAGCTTCGTGCAGGGGCTGGAGACTGAAGCTTTCTTT. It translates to CASSFVQGLETEAFF. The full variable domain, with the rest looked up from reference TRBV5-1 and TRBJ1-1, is KAGVTQTPRYLIKTRGQQVTLSCSPISGHRSVSWYQQTPGQGLQFLFEYFSETQRNKGNFPGRFSGRQFSNSRSEMNVSTLELGDSALYLCASSFVQGLETEAFFGQGTRLTVV.

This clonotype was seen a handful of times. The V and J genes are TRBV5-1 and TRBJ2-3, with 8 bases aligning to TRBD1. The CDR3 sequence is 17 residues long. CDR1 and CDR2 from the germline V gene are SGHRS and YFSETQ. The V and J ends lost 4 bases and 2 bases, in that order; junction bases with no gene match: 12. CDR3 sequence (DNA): TGCGCCAGCAGCGAGTTTCCGGGACAGGTTAACACAGATACGCAGTATTTT. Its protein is CASSEFPGQVNTDTQYF.

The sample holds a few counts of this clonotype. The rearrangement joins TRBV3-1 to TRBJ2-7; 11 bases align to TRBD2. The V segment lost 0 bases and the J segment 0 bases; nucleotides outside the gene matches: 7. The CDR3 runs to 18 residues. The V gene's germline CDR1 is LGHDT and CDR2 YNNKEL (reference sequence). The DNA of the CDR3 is TGTGCCAGCAGCCAAGACCCGACACTAGCGGGGGACTCCTACGAGCAGTACTTC. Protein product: CASSQDPTLAGDSYEQYF.

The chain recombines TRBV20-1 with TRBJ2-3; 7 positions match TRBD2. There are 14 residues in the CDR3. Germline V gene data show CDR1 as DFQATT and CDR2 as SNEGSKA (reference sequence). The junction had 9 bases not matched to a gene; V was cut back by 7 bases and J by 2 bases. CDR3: CSVPATSFTDTQYF. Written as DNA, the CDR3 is TGCAGTGTCCCCGCGACTAGCTTCACAGATACGCAGTATTTT.

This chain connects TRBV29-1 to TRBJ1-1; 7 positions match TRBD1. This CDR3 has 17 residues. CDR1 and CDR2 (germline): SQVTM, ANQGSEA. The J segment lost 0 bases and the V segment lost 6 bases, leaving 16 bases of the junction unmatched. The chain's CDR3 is CSVESGARGVMNTEAFF. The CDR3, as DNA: TGCAGCGTGGAGAGCGGGGCCAGGGGGGTAATGAACACTGAAGCTTTCTTT.

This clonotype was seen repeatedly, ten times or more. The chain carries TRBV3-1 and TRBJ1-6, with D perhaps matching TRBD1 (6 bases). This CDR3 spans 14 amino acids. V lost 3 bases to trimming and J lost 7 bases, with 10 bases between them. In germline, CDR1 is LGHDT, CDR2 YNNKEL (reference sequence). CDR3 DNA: TGTGCCAGCAGCCAGCGGACAGCGAATTCACCCCTCCACTTT. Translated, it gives CASSQRTANSPLHF.

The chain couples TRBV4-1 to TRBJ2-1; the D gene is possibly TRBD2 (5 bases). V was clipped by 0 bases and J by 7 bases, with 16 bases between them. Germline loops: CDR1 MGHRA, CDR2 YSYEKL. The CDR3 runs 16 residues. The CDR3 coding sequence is TGCGCCAGCAGCCAAGAACCCCCCAGCGCGGGTAATGAGCAGTTCTTC. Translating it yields CASSQEPPSAGNEQFF.

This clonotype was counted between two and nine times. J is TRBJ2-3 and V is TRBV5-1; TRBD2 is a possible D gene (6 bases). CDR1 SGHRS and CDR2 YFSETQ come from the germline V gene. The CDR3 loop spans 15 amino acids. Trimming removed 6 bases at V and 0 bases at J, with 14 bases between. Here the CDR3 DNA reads TGCGCCAGCATCAAGGAGGGGAGAAGCACAGATACGCAGTATTTT. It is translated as CASIKEGRSTDTQYF.

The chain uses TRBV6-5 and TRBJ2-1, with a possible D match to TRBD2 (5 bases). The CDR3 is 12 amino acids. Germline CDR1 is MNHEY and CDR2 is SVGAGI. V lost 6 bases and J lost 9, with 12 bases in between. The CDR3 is CASRPARGEQFF. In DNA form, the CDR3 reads TGTGCCAGCAGACCCGCCCGGGGTGAGCAGTTCTTC.

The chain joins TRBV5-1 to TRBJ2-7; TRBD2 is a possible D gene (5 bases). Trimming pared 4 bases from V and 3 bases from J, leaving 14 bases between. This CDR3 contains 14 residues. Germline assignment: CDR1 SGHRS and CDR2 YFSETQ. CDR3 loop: CASSPEGAFYEQYF. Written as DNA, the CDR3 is TGCGCCAGCAGCCCCGAGGGAGCCTTCTACGAGCAGTACTTC.